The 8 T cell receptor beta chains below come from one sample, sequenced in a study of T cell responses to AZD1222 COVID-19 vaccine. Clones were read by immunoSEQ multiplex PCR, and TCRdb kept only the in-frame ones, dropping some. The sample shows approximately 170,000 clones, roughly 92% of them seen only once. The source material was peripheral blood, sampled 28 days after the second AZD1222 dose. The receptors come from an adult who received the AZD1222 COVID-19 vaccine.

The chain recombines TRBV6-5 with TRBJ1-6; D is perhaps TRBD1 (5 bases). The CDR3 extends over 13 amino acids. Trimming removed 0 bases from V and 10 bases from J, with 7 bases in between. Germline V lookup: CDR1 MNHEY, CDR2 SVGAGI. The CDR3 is CASSYSGESPLHF. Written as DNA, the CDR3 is TGTGCCAGCAGTTACTCGGGGGAATCACCCCTCCACTTT.

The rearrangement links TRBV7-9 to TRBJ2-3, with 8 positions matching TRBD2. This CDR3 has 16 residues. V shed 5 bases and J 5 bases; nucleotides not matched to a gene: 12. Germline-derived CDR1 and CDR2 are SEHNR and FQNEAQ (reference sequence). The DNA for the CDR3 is TGTGCCAGCAGCACCCTGAGCGGGAGAGTTCAAGATACGCAGTATTTT. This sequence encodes CASSTLSGRVQDTQYF.

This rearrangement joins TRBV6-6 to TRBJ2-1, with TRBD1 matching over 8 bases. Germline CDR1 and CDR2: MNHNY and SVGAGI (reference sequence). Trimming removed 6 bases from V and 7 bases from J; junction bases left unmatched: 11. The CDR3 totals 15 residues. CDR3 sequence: CASSSGQGRRNEQFF. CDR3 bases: TGTGCCAGCAGCTCTGGACAGGGAAGGAGGAATGAGCAGTTCTTC.

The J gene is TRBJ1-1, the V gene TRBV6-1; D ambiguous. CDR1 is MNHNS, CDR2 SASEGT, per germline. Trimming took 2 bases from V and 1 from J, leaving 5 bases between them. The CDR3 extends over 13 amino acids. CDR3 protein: CASSEHGNTEAFF. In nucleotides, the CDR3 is TGTGCCAGCAGTGAACACGGGAACACTGAAGCTTTCTTT.

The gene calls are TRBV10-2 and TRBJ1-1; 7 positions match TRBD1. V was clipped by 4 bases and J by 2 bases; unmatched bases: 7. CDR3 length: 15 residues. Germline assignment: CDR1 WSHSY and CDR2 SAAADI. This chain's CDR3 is CASSAGRTGNTEAFF. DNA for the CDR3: TGCGCCAGCAGTGCAGGACGGACAGGTAACACTGAAGCTTTCTTT.

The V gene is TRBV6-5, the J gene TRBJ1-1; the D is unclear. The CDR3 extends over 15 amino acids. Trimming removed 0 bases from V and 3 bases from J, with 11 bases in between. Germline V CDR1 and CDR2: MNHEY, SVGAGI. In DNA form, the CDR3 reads TGTGCCAGCAGTTACTCCTCGAGTGTTGACACTGAAGCTTTCTTT. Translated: CASSYSSSVDTEAFF.

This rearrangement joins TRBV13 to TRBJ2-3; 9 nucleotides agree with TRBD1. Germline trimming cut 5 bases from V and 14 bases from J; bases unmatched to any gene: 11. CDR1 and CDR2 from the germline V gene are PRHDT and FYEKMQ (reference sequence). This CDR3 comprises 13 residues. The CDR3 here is CASSTGTGWTPYF. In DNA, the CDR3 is TGTGCCAGCAGCACCGGGACAGGGTGGACTCCGTATTTT.

CDR3 in amino acids: CASSAGPLEKLFF. In DNA form, the CDR3 reads TGTGCCAGCAGCGCGGGTCCCCTGGAAAAACTGTTTTTT. The rearrangement uses TRBV5-4 and TRBJ1-4; D unclear. This CDR3 is 13 amino acids long. Looked up from germline, CDR1 is SGHNT and CDR2 is YYREEE (reference sequence). V was cut by 4 bases and J by 8 bases, with 12 bases left in between.